The 26 T cell receptor beta chains listed next were all sequenced from one sample in a study of identical twins. TCRdb ran MiXCR on the 5' RACE reads and lists one entry per CDR3 protein. The data show 1.5 million to 2 million distinct CDR3 sequences, more than 30% seen once. The sample consisted of cord blood. Receptors were obtained from a newborn girl in good health.

The rearrangement joins TRBV20-1 to TRBJ2-3, with D uncertain. The V gene lost 3 bases and the J gene lost 2 bases, with 12 bases spanning the gap. The germline V gene encodes CDR1 DFQATT and CDR2 SNEGSKA (reference sequence). The CDR3 spans 14 residues. CDR3 sequence (DNA): TGCAGTGCTAGCTATGGCGGAACCACAGATACGCAGTATTTT. It is translated as CSASYGGTTDTQYF.

This clonotype was seen repeatedly, ten times or more. The V gene is TRBV5-1, the J gene TRBJ1-1, with D maybe TRBD1 (5 bases). Trimming stripped 4 bases from V and 0 bases from J, with 7 bases between. This CDR3 has 13 residues. Germline V lookup: CDR1 SGHRS, CDR2 YFSETQ. The CDR3 bases are TGCGCCAGCAGCCCCAGGGTGAACACTGAAGCTTTCTTT. Translating gives CASSPRVNTEAFF.

A few counts support this clonotype. V gene TRBV28 combines with J gene TRBJ2-1; D is undetermined. The CDR3 is 12 amino acids. Germline V gene data show CDR1 as MDHEN and CDR2 as SYDVKM. V was clipped by 6 bases and J by 8 bases, with 11 bases between them. The CDR3: CASSSSVDEQFF. CDR3 bases: TGTGCCAGCAGCTCAAGCGTGGATGAGCAGTTCTTC.

The chain has TRBV27 and TRBJ2-4; 9 bases agree with TRBD2. CDR3 length: 14 residues. Per germline, CDR1 MNHEY and CDR2 SMNVEV (reference sequence). Losses at the gene ends were 4 bases for V and 13 bases for J; bases not matched to a gene: 11. Written as DNA, the CDR3 is TGTGCCAGCAGTTGGGCGGGAGGGCCTAGTGAGCAGTACTTC. Amino acids: CASSWAGGPSEQYF.

This clonotype was counted once. The J gene is TRBJ2-1, the V gene TRBV6-1; D remains unclear. The CDR3 runs to 16 residues. Germline CDR1 reads MNHNS; CDR2 reads SASEGT. V lost 1 base, J lost 5 bases, and 15 bases lay in between. The CDR3 DNA follows: TGTGCCAGCAGTGAAGTTAGTTGGGCCCCGGACAATGAGCAGTTCTTC. Amino acids: CASSEVSWAPDNEQFF.

V is TRBV30 and J is TRBJ2-2; no firm D call. V lost 2 bases and J 4 bases, leaving 2 bases between the germline ends. This CDR3 spans 11 amino acids. Germline CDR1 and CDR2: GTSNPN and SVGIG (reference sequence). The CDR3 DNA reads TGTGCCTGGAGTCCCACCGGGGAGCTGTTTTTT. As protein: CAWSPTGELFF.

The chain links TRBV24-1 to TRBJ1-2, with D perhaps TRBD1 (5 bases). V dropped 3 bases and J dropped 5 bases, with 15 bases sitting between them. CDR1 and CDR2 from the germline V gene are KGHDR and SFDVKD. The CDR3 totals 15 residues. The CDR3 loop is CATSDPSGRRYGYTF. The CDR3 DNA sequence: TGTGCCACCAGTGATCCCTCAGGGCGTCGGTATGGCTACACCTTC.

V gene TRBV14 combines with J gene TRBJ1-2; a possible D gene is TRBD1 (5 bases). This CDR3 comprises 13 residues. Germline assignment: CDR1 SGHDN and CDR2 FVKESK. The V end lost 4 bases, the J end lost 7 bases, and 13 bases lay between the germline ends. The CDR3 loop is CASSPRVGGGYTF. The CDR3 DNA reads TGTGCCAGCAGCCCCCGGGTCGGGGGTGGCTACACCTTC.

This clonotype has more than one count but fewer than ten. This chain uses TRBV12-3 or TRBV12-4 with TRBJ1-3; tentatively, D is TRBD1 (5 bases). The CDR3 extends over 17 amino acids. Trimming pared 6 bases from V and 0 bases from J, leaving 18 bases between. CDR3 DNA: TGTGCCAGCAGCCCGAAGGGACGGCCCTACTCTGGAAACACCATATATTTT. Residues: CASSPKGRPYSGNTIYF.

The chain has TRBV20-1 and TRBJ2-7; 9 bases match TRBD1. This CDR3 contains 14 residues. The V segment lost 6 bases and the J segment 5 bases; nucleotides outside the gene matches: 11. Germline lookup yields CDR1 DFQATT and CDR2 SNEGSKA (reference sequence). Here the CDR3 reads CSAARPQGANEQYF. CDR3 bases: TGCAGTGCAGCACGCCCACAGGGGGCCAACGAGCAGTACTTC.

This clonotype was counted a few times. The J gene is TRBJ2-1, the V gene TRBV7-9; maybe TRBD1 (5 bases). There are 13 residues in the CDR3. Per germline, CDR1 SEHNR and CDR2 FQNEAQ (reference sequence). V was shortened by 2 bases and J by 8 bases, with 10 bases between the two germline ends. The CDR3 bases are TGTGCCAGCAGCTTAAGGGGTGATCATGAGCAGTTCTTC. Its translation is CASSLRGDHEQFF.

The chain uses TRBV3-1 and TRBJ1-2, with 9 positions matching TRBD1. CDR1 is LGHDT and CDR2 is YNNKEL in the germline V gene (reference sequence). The length of the CDR3 is 15 residues. The trim removed 3 bases at V and 2 bases at J, leaving 4 bases unmatched. CDR3 residues: CASSHRQGGNYGYTF. In DNA form, the CDR3 reads TGTGCCAGCAGCCACAGACAGGGGGGGAACTATGGCTACACCTTC.

About this clonotype: One end of the junction fails to match germline, which may point to a read error. This rearrangement joins TRBV12-3 or TRBV12-4 to TRBJ2-1; D may be TRBD1 (6 bases). The CDR3 is 14 amino acids. In DNA, the CDR3 is TGTGACAGCAGTTCCTGGGACACCTACAATGAGCAGTTCTTC. Its translation is CDSSSWDTYNEQFF.

The chain has TRBV2 and TRBJ2-2; TRBD2 is a possible D gene (6 bases). Germline V lookup: CDR1 SNHLY, CDR2 FYNNEI. Trimming shortened V by 11 bases and J by 2 bases, and 15 bases separated the two germline ends. The CDR3 is made up of 14 amino acids. The CDR3 sequence: CAFPEGPNTGELFF. CDR3 DNA: TGTGCCTTCCCGGAGGGACCCAACACCGGGGAGCTGTTTTTT.

The gene calls are TRBV4-2 and TRBJ2-7; unclear D gene. Germline lookup yields CDR1 LGHNA and CDR2 YNFKEQ. The CDR3 runs to 13 residues. Trimming stripped 4 bases from V and 7 bases from J, with 14 bases between. CDR3 coding DNA: TGTGCCAGCAGCCGAAGGTTTACTGAGGAGCAGTACTTC. As protein: CASSRRFTEEQYF.

The gene calls are TRBV11-2 and TRBJ2-7, with unresolved D. The CDR3 loop spans 12 amino acids. Germline CDR1 and CDR2: SGHAT and FQNNGV. V was trimmed by 10 bases and J by 2 bases, leaving 12 bases between them. As DNA, the CDR3 is TGTGCCACCAACTCAGTACCCTACGAGCAGTACTTC. Its protein is CATNSVPYEQYF.

The table lists this clonotype with a few counts. The rearrangement links TRBV20-1 to TRBJ2-4, with TRBD2 identical over 7 bases. The CDR3 loop spans 16 amino acids. Losses at the gene ends were 5 bases for V and 6 bases for J; bases not matched to a gene: 16. Germline V gene data show CDR1 as DFQATT and CDR2 as SNEGSKA (reference sequence). CDR3 in DNA: TGCAGTGCTCTAGAGCGGGAAAGGGTATTGGGAAACATTCAGTACTTC. Protein sequence: CSALERERVLGNIQYF.

The chain couples TRBV6-2 or TRBV6-3 to TRBJ1-6, with D perhaps TRBD1 (5 bases). The CDR3 loop spans 13 amino acids. V lost 6 bases and J lost 9, with 12 bases in between. Germline V lookup: CDR1 MNHEY, CDR2 SVGEGT. The chain's CDR3 is CASSRQQGSPLHF. CDR3 nucleotides: TGTGCCAGCAGCAGACAGCAGGGTTCACCCCTCCACTTT.

This chain joins TRBV4-2 and TRBJ2-4; D gene ambiguous. This CDR3 is 17 amino acids long. From germline, CDR1 is LGHNA and CDR2 YNFKEQ. The V end was cut by 1 base, the J end by 0 bases, with 13 bases between. For the CDR3, the DNA is TGTGCCAGCAGCCAAGGCATGGCCCTTATAGCCAAAAACATTCAGTACTTC. This translates into CASSQGMALIAKNIQYF.

This clonotype was detected many times. The V and J genes are TRBV6-6 and TRBJ2-7, with D hard to call. Trimming cost V 10 bases and J 3 bases, with 16 bases left between them. Germline V gene lookup returns CDR1 MNHNY and CDR2 SVGAGI (reference sequence). The CDR3 extends over 13 amino acids. The CDR3 DNA is TGTGCCACTTCGCCGTCGACCGGCTACGAGCAGTACTTC. This gives the protein CATSPSTGYEQYF.

The rearrangement links TRBV28 to TRBJ2-5; TRBD2 matches 12 bases. The J segment lost 4 bases and the V segment lost 6 bases, leaving 21 bases of the junction unmatched. Germline assignment: CDR1 MDHEN and CDR2 SYDVKM. The CDR3 runs 20 residues. The CDR3 sequence is CASSQRLAGVLGRIGETQYF. The CDR3, as DNA: TGTGCCAGCAGCCAAAGACTAGCGGGAGTACTCGGTCGTATCGGAGAGACCCAGTACTTC. Complete variable domain (other parts from reference TRBV28 and TRBJ2-5): DVKVTQSSRYLVKRTGEKVFLECVQDMDHENMFWYRQDPGLGLRLIYFSYDVKMKEKGDIPEGYSVSREKKERFSLILESASTNQTSMYLCASSQRLAGVLGRIGETQYFGPGTRLLVL.

This rearrangement joins TRBV5-1 to TRBJ2-2; D gene unclear. CDR3 length: 16 amino acids. Trimming pared 1 base from V and 0 bases from J, leaving 10 bases between. Germline values: CDR1 SGHRS, CDR2 YFSETQ. The CDR3 coding sequence is TGCGCCAGCAGCTTGATGGCCAGGACGAACACCGGGGAGCTGTTTTTT. It codes for CASSLMARTNTGELFF.

A few counts support this clonotype. The V call is TRBV2, the J call TRBJ2-1; 7 nucleotides agree with TRBD2. This CDR3 spans 15 amino acids. Germline CDR1 is SNHLY and CDR2 is FYNNEI. V was pared by 6 bases and J by 5 bases, with 10 bases of the junction left unmatched. CDR3 coding DNA: TGTGCCAGCAGGGTAGCGGGCCGGACCCACAATGAGCAGTTCTTC. Encoded protein: CASRVAGRTHNEQFF.

The rearrangement joins TRBV20-1 to TRBJ1-2; 7 nucleotides match TRBD1. The V gene end was trimmed by 0 bases and the J gene end by 3 bases; junction bases not matched to a gene: 7. CDR1 and CDR2 from the germline V gene are DFQATT and SNEGSKA (reference sequence). The CDR3 consists of 15 residues. CDR3 sequence (DNA): TGCAGTGCTAGAGATTTCAGGGGGGCTCACTATGGCTACACCTTC. Translation: CSARDFRGAHYGYTF.

Of note for this clonotype: A much larger clone is a single base away; this may be a read error. This is likely a read error, given that the CDR3 carries no conserved phenylalanine or tryptophan at its end. The chain combines TRBV10-3 with TRBJ2-1, with 7 bases fitting TRBD2. The CDR3 sequence is 16 residues long. V gave up 9 bases and J gave up 3 bases; unmatched junction bases: 14. In germline, CDR1 is ENHRY, CDR2 SYGVKD. CDR3 loop: CAITGTRLAVYNEQFS. The CDR3 nucleotides are TGTGCCATAACGGGGACCCGACTAGCAGTCTACAATGAGCAGTTCTCC.

This clonotype was detected many times. The chain employs TRBV21-1 and TRBJ2-6. TRBV21-1 is a pseudogene. This CDR3 contains 14 residues. The CDR3 sequence: CASSKNSGANVLTF. The DNA of the CDR3 is TGTGCCAGCAGCAAAAACTCTGGGGCCAACGTCCTGACTTTC.